This TCR beta chain is drawn from a study of blood T cell repertoires in COVID-19. With V trimmed by 4 bases and J by 3 bases, 5 bases remained unmatched. Per germline, CDR1 SGHRS and CDR2 YFSETQ. The CDR3 consists of 14 residues. The method was immunoSEQ multiplex PCR; TCRdb's version includes in-frame clones alone and lacks a portion of them. The table has more than 60,000 clones, less than 90% seen once. The chain couples TRBV5-1 to TRBJ2-7; 9 bases match TRBD1. The sequenced sample was peripheral blood. The TCR comes from a man aged 60 to 75 with active or convalescent COVID-19. CDR3 DNA sequence: TGCGCCAGCAGCCCACCGGGACAGGGCTACGAGCAGTACTTC. It is translated as CASSPPGQGYEQYF.